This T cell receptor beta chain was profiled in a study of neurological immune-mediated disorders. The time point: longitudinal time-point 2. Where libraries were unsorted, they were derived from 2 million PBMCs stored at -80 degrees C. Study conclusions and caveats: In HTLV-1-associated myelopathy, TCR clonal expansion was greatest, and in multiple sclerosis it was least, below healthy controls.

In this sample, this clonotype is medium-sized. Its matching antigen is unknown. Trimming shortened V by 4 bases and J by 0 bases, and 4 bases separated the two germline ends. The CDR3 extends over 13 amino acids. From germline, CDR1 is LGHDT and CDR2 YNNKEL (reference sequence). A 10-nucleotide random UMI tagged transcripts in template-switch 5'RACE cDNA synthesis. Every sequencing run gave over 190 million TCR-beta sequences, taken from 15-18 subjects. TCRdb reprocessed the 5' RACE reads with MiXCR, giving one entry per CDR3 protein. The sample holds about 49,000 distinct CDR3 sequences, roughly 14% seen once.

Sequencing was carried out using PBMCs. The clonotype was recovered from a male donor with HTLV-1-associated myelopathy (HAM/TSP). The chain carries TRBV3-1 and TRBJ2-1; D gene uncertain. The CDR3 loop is CASSPYSYNEQFF. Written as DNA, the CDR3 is TGTGCCAGCAGCCCTTACTCCTACAATGAGCAGTTCTTC.